This T cell receptor beta chain was recovered during a study of regulatory T cells in long-lasting Graves disease. Trimming at V came to 0 bases and at J to 0 bases, leaving 0 bases not matched to a gene. The CDR3 is 16 amino acids. CDR1 and CDR2 from the germline V gene are SEHNR and FQNEAQ (reference sequence). Stated time point: persistent/refractory GD, antithyroid drugs over 5 years with positive TRAb. The TCR library was made from RNA that had been extracted from PBMCs in TRIzol. With iRepertoire HTBI primers and Arm-PCR of CDR3 regions, TCR beta libraries were built. TCRdb called the multiplex PCR reads again in MiXCR, with one record for every CDR3 protein. The data show about 470,000 distinct CDR3 sequences, roughly a fifth seen once. This clonotype was counted a few times.

The V call is TRBV7-9, the J call TRBJ2-2; 8 bases map to TRBD2. The specimen was peripheral blood mononuclear cells (PBMCs), collected when the disease was refractory, from a patient treated with antithyroid drugs. This TCR derives from a female donor with Graves disease. In DNA form, the CDR3 reads TGTGCCAGCAGCTTAGCACTAGCGGCGAACACCGGGGAGCTGTTTTTT. Translated: CASSLALAANTGELFF.